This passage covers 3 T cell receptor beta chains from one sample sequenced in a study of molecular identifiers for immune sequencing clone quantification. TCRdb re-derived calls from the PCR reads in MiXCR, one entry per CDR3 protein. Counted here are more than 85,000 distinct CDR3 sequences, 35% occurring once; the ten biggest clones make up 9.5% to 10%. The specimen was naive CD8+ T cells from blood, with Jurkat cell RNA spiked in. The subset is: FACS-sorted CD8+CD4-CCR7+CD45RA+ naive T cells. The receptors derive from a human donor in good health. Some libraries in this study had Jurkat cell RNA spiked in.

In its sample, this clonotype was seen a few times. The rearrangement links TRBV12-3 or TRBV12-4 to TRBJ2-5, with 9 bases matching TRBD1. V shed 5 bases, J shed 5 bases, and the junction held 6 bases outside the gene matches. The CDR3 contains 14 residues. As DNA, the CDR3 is TGTGCCAGCAGTCGGACAGGGGTGGGGGAGACCCAGTACTTC. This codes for CASSRTGVGETQYF.

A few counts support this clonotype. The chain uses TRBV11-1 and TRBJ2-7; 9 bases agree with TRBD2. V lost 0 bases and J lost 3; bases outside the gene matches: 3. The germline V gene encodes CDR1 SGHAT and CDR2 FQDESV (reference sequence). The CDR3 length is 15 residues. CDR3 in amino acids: CASSLAPLAGYEQYF. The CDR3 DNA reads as TGTGCCAGCAGCTTAGCGCCACTAGCGGGCTACGAGCAGTACTTC. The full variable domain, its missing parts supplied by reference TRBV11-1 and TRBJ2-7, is EAEVAQSPRYKITEKSQAVAFWCDPISGHATLYWYRQILGQGPELLVQFQDESVVDDSQLPKDRFSAERLKGVDSTLKIQPAELGDSAMYLCASSLAPLAGYEQYFGPGTRLTVT.

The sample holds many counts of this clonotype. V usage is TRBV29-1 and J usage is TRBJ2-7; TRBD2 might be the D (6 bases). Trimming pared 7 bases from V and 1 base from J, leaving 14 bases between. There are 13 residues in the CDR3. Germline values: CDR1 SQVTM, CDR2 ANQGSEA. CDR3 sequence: CSAESRESYEQYF. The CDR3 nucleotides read TGCAGCGCCGAATCACGGGAGTCCTACGAGCAGTACTTC.